These T cell receptor beta chains were read from a single sample in a study of blood T cell repertoires in COVID-19. Sequencing used immunoSEQ multiplex PCR; TCRdb keeps in-frame clones, though not all of them. The table has roughly 190,000 clones, 75% to 90% seen once. Source material: peripheral blood. The receptors were gathered from a young man with acute or convalescent COVID-19. The CDR3 runs from the conserved cysteine through the conserved F or W. A D gene is named only where the DNA matches it firmly. Size values are once, few and many counts, or a class for expanded clones, and some rows have none.

size | J | D | V | CDR3 | DNA
NA | TRBJ1-2 | NA | TRBV30 | CAWSRQFNYGYTF | TGTGCCTGGAGTCGACAGTTCAACTATGGCTACACCTTC
NA | TRBJ1-4 | NA | TRBV6-4 | CASSGVRDEKLFF | TGTGCCAGCAGCGGGGTTCGGGATGAAAAACTGTTTTTT
NA | TRBJ1-6 | NA | TRBV15 | CATSRDLILTLSPLHF | TGTGCCACCAGCAGAGACCTGATACTTACGTTATCACCCCTCCACTTT
NA | TRBJ1-4 | NA | TRBV5-6 | CASSRTPVATNEKLFF | TGTGCCAGCAGCAGGACACCAGTCGCAACTAATGAAAAACTGTTTTTT
NA | TRBJ2-5 | TRBD2 | TRBV12-5 | CASGLDGSSGLQYF | TGTGCTAGTGGTTTGGATGGGTCTAGCGGACTTCAGTACTTC
NA | TRBJ2-3 | TRBD2 | TRBV7-3 | CASYTGSGSPTDTQYF | TGTGCCAGCTATACTGGGAGCGGGAGCCCCACAGATACGCAGTATTTT
NA | TRBJ2-7 | NA | TRBV5-4 | CASSSDTSYEQYF | TGTGCCAGCAGCTCCGACACCTCATACGAGCAGTACTTC
NA | TRBJ1-5 | NA | TRBV5-1 | CASSLDGAPHQPQHF | TGCGCCAGCAGCTTGGATGGGGCCCCCCATCAGCCCCAGCATTTT
NA | TRBJ1-6 | TRBD1 | TRBV14 | CASSRTTGGSPLHF | TGTGCCAGCAGCCGAACAACAGGGGGCTCACCCCTCCACTTT
NA | TRBJ1-3 | NA | TRBV5-1 | CASKTQGYDENTIYF | TGCGCCAGCAAAACGCAGGGATATGATGAAAACACCATATATTTT
NA | TRBJ1-4 | TRBD1 | TRBV30 | CAWREPGTGEEKLFF | TGTGCCTGGAGGGAACCCGGGACAGGGGAAGAAAAACTGTTTTTT
NA | TRBJ1-5 | TRBD1 | TRBV6-5 | CASSLGQDQPQHF | TGTGCCAGCAGCCTTGGACAGGATCAGCCCCAGCATTTT
NA | TRBJ1-3 | NA | TRBV3-1/TRBV3-2 | CASSQEGGYAGNTIYF | TGTGCCAGCAGCCAAGAAGGCGGGTATGCGGGAAACACCATATATTTT
NA | TRBJ1-5 | NA | TRBV7-9 | CASSDGTGGNQPQHF | TGTGCCAGCAGCGATGGAACGGGTGGCAATCAGCCCCAGCATTTT
few | TRBJ1-1 | NA | TRBV28 | CASSLRGRRLEAFF | TGTGCCAGCAGCCTGAGAGGAAGGAGACTTGAAGCTTTCTTT
NA | TRBJ1-6 | NA | TRBV9 | CASSARQDNSPLHF | TGTGCCAGCAGCGCCCGACAGGATAATTCACCCCTCCACTTT
NA | TRBJ1-1 | NA | TRBV12-5 | CASGPRQNMNTEAFF | TGTGCTAGTGGTCCGAGACAGAACATGAACACTGAAGCTTTCTTT
NA | TRBJ1-1 | TRBD1 | TRBV2 | CASRPTQGLRNTEAFF | TGTGCCAGCAGACCGACACAGGGGTTAAGGAACACTGAAGCTTTCTTT
NA | TRBJ2-5 | NA | TRBV18 | CASSPRTAQETQYF | TGTGCCAGCTCACCCCGGACAGCTCAAGAGACCCAGTACTTC
NA | TRBJ2-7 | NA | TRBV5-1 | CASSLGYRDEQYF | TGCGCCAGCAGCTTGGGATACAGAGACGAGCAGTACTTC
NA | TRBJ2-3 | NA | TRBV19 | CASSLYAGRDTQYF | TGTGCCAGTAGTCTCTACGCGGGGAGGGATACGCAGTATTTT
NA | TRBJ2-7 | NA | TRBV29-1 | CSVERSPYEQYF | TGCAGCGTTGAACGGAGCCCCTACGAGCAGTACTTC
NA | TRBJ2-1 | NA | TRBV21-1 | CASSRALLASSYNEQFF | TGTGCCAGCAGCAGAGCCCTATTAGCGAGCTCCTACAATGAGCAGTTCTTC
NA | TRBJ2-1 | NA | TRBV30 | CAWTRELSHEQFF | TGTGCCTGGACTCGGGAGTTGAGCCATGAGCAGTTCTTC
NA | TRBJ2-1 | NA | TRBV6-1 | CASSENVRQFF | TGTGCCAGCAGTGAAAATGTGAGGCAGTTCTTC
NA | TRBJ2-2 | TRBD1 | TRBV6-2/TRBV6-3 | CASSSGQGNTGELFF | TGTGCCAGCAGTTCGGGACAGGGGAACACCGGGGAGCTGTTTTTT
NA | TRBJ1-4 | NA | TRBV7-9 | CASSAGFTPPNEKLFF | TGTGCCAGCAGTGCAGGTTTCACCCCGCCAAATGAAAAACTGTTTTTT
NA | TRBJ1-2 | TRBD1 | TRBV28 | CASSSDRGYYGYTF | TGTGCCAGCAGTTCCGACAGGGGGTACTATGGCTACACCTTC
NA | TRBJ1-1 | NA | TRBV7-8 | CASSLGRGVMNTEAFF | TGTGCCAGCAGCTTAGGGCGGGGGGTGATGAACACTGAAGCTTTCTTT
NA | TRBJ2-7 | TRBD2 | TRBV30 | CAWGTGLSGGEQYF | TGTGCCTGGGGCACGGGACTCTCGGGGGGTGAGCAGTACTTC
NA | TRBJ1-2 | NA | TRBV9 | CASSPRQLTYGYTF | TGTGCCAGCAGCCCCAGGCAGCTCACTTATGGCTACACCTTC
NA | TRBJ2-7 | TRBD2 | TRBV29-1 | CSVEVGVPTSGRGYEQYF | TGCAGCGTTGAAGTCGGGGTACCCACTAGCGGGAGGGGCTACGAGCAGTACTTC
NA | TRBJ1-1 | TRBD1 | TRBV6-5 | CASSYSLWLGQSEAFF | TGTGCCAGCAGTTACTCGCTCTGGCTGGGACAGTCGGAAGCTTTCTTT